These 26 T cell receptor beta chains share one sample of origin, sequenced in a study of shared clonotypes between healthy human individuals (dated by TCRdb to the early 2020s). Libraries were constructed by the immunoSEQ multiplex PCR assay. Here the immuneACCESS table is served through TCRdb, limited to in-frame sequences with V and J called. Missing clones are a known gap in these copies; in checked studies unresolved V genes cover under half, and the rest lacks a known reason. Here the sample has a few hundred thousand clones; about 97% occur a single time. The ten most abundant clones make up 0.055% to 0.07% of the sample. Sequenced material: naive CD4+ T cells sorted from blood. Interpreted using the paper, the cell subset or site label stands for: CD45RA+ positively selected. These receptors all stem from a woman in her thirties in good health.

The V gene is TRBV5-1, the J gene TRBJ2-3, with 8 bases fitting TRBD2. There are 17 residues in the CDR3. Trimming took 5 bases from V and 0 from J; bases not matched to a gene: 11. Germline V lookup: CDR1 SGHRS, CDR2 YFSETQ. The CDR3 here is CASSPGTRKTSTDTQYF. The CDR3 region has the DNA TGCGCCAGCAGTCCCGGGACTAGAAAAACTAGCACAGATACGCAGTATTTT.

The rearrangement joins TRBV6-5 to TRBJ2-7, with 7 bases that match TRBD2. The CDR3 totals 14 residues. V shed 6 bases, J shed 3 bases, and the junction held 8 bases outside the gene matches. Germline V gene data show CDR1 as MNHEY and CDR2 as SVGAGI. This chain's CDR3 is CASSPGTNFYEQYF. CDR3 DNA: TGTGCCAGCAGCCCCGGGACTAATTTCTACGAGCAGTACTTC.

The rearrangement joins TRBV5-1 to TRBJ1-5; D is unresolved. V was clipped by 4 bases and J by 2 bases, with 10 bases between them. CDR1 is SGHRS and CDR2 is YFSETQ in the germline V gene. The CDR3 is 14 residues long. CDR3 nucleotide sequence: TGCGCCAGCAGCCCAGGAGAGGGCAATCAGCCCCAGCATTTT. Its translation is CASSPGEGNQPQHF.

The gene calls are TRBV27 and TRBJ2-1; 12 bases line up with TRBD2. J gave up 15 bases and V 6 bases, and 9 bases lay outside the gene matches. Germline CDR1 reads MNHEY; CDR2 reads SMNVEV (reference sequence). This CDR3 contains 13 residues. DNA of the CDR3: TGTGCCAGCAGGCCTAGCGGGAGGGAGGACCCGTTCTTC. This translates into CASRPSGREDPFF.

V usage is TRBV6-6 and J usage is TRBJ2-7; the D gene is possibly TRBD1 (7 bases). Germline-derived CDR1 and CDR2 are MNHNY and SVGAGI (reference sequence). The CDR3 is made up of 15 amino acids. Trimming took 6 bases from V and 4 from J, leaving 19 bases between them. CDR3 DNA: TGTGCCAGCAGACCCGCGCGGGACAGCCTATACGAGCAGTACTTC. Translated: CASRPARDSLYEQYF.

This chain joins TRBV2 and TRBJ2-3, with D unresolved. This CDR3 is built from 16 residues. Germline CDR1 is SNHLY and CDR2 is FYNNEI. Trimming stripped 5 bases from V and 2 bases from J, with 17 bases between. The CDR3 DNA reads TGTGCCAGCAGTATACTACCAATATCCCTCACAGATACGCAGTATTTT. Protein product: CASSILPISLTDTQYF.

The rearrangement links TRBV15 to TRBJ2-3; D unclear. Trimming cost V 7 bases and J 2 bases, with 10 bases left between them. CDR3 length: 13 residues. Germline V gene data show CDR1 as LNHNV and CDR2 as YYDKDF (reference sequence). The CDR3 nucleotides read TGTGCCACCACCGTGTCAAACACAGATACGCAGTATTTT. This translates into CATTVSNTDTQYF.

The V and J genes are TRBV2 and TRBJ2-5; a possible D gene is TRBD2 (8 bases). Near its end, the DNA agrees better with TRBJ2-7, so the J call may be wrong. The CDR3 loop spans 17 amino acids. Germline loops: CDR1 SNHLY, CDR2 FYNNEI. CDR3 loop: CASSVREGRQGAYEQYF. The CDR3 DNA sequence: TGTGCCAGCAGTGTACGGGAGGGCCGGCAGGGGGCCTACGAGCAGTACTTC.

V and J are TRBV28 and TRBJ2-5, with TRBD2 matching over 7 bases. CDR1 is MDHEN, CDR2 SYDVKM, per germline. The CDR3 runs 15 residues. The ends lost 3 bases at V and 1 base at J; junction bases unmatched: 5. CDR3 region: CASSFTAGTQETQYF. CDR3 nucleotides: TGTGCCAGCAGTTTCACAGCGGGAACCCAAGAGACCCAGTACTTC.

The table lists this clone with a count of one. The chain links TRBV5-6 to TRBJ2-2, with 9 nucleotides matching TRBD1. V was pared by 2 bases and J by 4 bases, with 6 bases of the junction left unmatched. CDR3 length equals 16 residues. CDR1 is SGHDT and CDR2 is YYEEEE in the germline V gene. CDR3 coding DNA: TGTGCCAGCAGCTTTTCGGGACAGGGTGGCACCGGGGAGCTGTTTTTT. Amino acid sequence: CASSFSGQGGTGELFF. Drawing the rest from reference TRBV5-6 and TRBJ2-2, the complete variable domain is DAGVTQSPTHLIKTRGQQVTLRCSPKSGHDTVSWYQQALGQGPQFIFQYYEEEERQRGNFPDRFSGHQFPNYSSELNVNALLLGDSALYLCASSFSGQGGTGELFFGEGSRLTVL.

The rearrangement links TRBV29-1 to TRBJ2-5; D is uncertain. Germline-derived CDR1 and CDR2 are SQVTM and ANQGSEA. V was trimmed by 4 bases and J by 5 bases, leaving 14 bases between them. The CDR3 covers 13 residues. Here the CDR3 reads CSVAVRSEETQYF. CDR3 bases: TGCAGCGTTGCGGTCAGGTCGGAGGAGACCCAGTACTTC.

This rearrangement joins TRBV11-2 to TRBJ2-1, with D hard to call. V was clipped by 0 bases and J by 0 bases, with 3 bases between them. The CDR3 length is 14 residues. CDR1 and CDR2 (germline): SGHAT, FQNNGV. The CDR3 coding sequence is TGTGCCAGCAGCTTAGACGGCTCCTACAATGAGCAGTTCTTC. Translating it yields CASSLDGSYNEQFF.

Remarks on this clone: Different DNA sequences within this sample yield the same CDR3. The V call is TRBV28, the J call TRBJ2-3; no reliable D call. The CDR3 runs to 11 residues. Germline V gene data show CDR1 as MDHEN and CDR2 as SYDVKM. The V and J ends lost 7 bases and 0 bases respectively, with 2 bases between them. The CDR3 loop reads CASTSTDTQYF. The CDR3 DNA reads as TGTGCCAGCACAAGCACAGATACGCAGTATTTT.

The chain is built from TRBV5-8 and TRBJ2-5; D unclear. This CDR3 is built from 14 residues. Germline lookup yields CDR1 SGHTS and CDR2 YDEGEE. V lost 0 bases, J lost 4 bases, and 10 bases lay in between. The CDR3 coding sequence is TGTGCCAGCAGCTTGGTACCAGCGCCAGAGACCCAGTACTTC. Protein: CASSLVPAPETQYF. The whole variable domain, filled in from reference TRBV5-8 and TRBJ2-5, reads EAGVTQSPTHLIKTRGQQATLRCSPISGHTSVYWYQQALGLGLQFLLWYDEGEERNRGNFPPRFSGRQFPNYSSELNVNALELEDSALYLCASSLVPAPETQYFGPGTRLLVL.

V is TRBV14 and J is TRBJ2-5; 11 bases are a match to TRBD2. This CDR3 spans 17 amino acids. The germline V gene encodes CDR1 SGHDN and CDR2 FVKESK. Trimming took 2 bases from V and 1 from J; bases not matched to a gene: 6. The CDR3 is CASSQITSGRFQETQYF. In DNA, the CDR3 is TGTGCCAGCAGCCAAATCACTAGCGGGAGATTCCAAGAGACCCAGTACTTC.

This clone is a singleton in its sample. The chain couples TRBV10-2 to TRBJ2-1; D is possibly TRBD2 (7 bases). CDR3 length: 15 amino acids. Germline V gives CDR1 WSHSY, CDR2 SAAADI. Trimming pared 8 bases from V and 10 bases from J, leaving 24 bases between. CDR3 nucleotide sequence: TGCGCCAGCCGCACCCCACCCCCCTCGGGGGGCGAGCAGTTCTTC. It is translated as CASRTPPPSGGEQFF.

The chain joins TRBV7-9 to TRBJ2-5; D call uncertain. The DNA end is more similar to TRBJ2-7, so the J call may be wrong. CDR3 length: 14 residues. Germline CDR1 is SEHNR and CDR2 is FQNEAQ (reference sequence). CDR3 sequence (DNA): TGTGCCAGCAGCTTAGAAATCAGGACCTACGAGCAGTACTTC. Residues: CASSLEIRTYEQYF.

J is TRBJ2-5 and V is TRBV25-1, with D unclear. The J call could be wrong; TRBJ2-7 is a better fit for the DNA end. CDR3 length: 15 amino acids. CDR1 is MGHDK, CDR2 SYGVNS, per germline. This CDR3 is CASSDHRHSTYEQYF. The CDR3 nucleotides read TGTGCCAGCAGTGACCACCGGCACAGCACCTACGAGCAGTACTTC.

The chain has TRBV5-1 and TRBJ1-5; D is unclear. This CDR3 has 13 amino acids. Trimming removed 2 bases at V and 4 bases at J, with 7 bases between. CDR1 is SGHRS, CDR2 YFSETQ, per germline. The DNA for the CDR3 is TGCGCCAGCAGCTTAACAGAGAATCAGCCCCAGCATTTT. It encodes CASSLTENQPQHF.

The gene calls are TRBV4-1 and TRBJ1-2; D not certain. The V end was cut by 0 bases, the J end by 7 bases, with 15 bases between. The V gene's germline CDR1 is MGHRA and CDR2 YSYEKL. This CDR3 contains 15 residues. The CDR3 bases are TGCGCCAGCAGCCAAGATGGTCCTCTTCGGTCTGGCTACACCTTC. Translated, it gives CASSQDGPLRSGYTF.

The rearrangement joins TRBV5-6 to TRBJ2-3; the match to TRBD2 covers 13 bases. The germline V gene encodes CDR1 SGHDT and CDR2 YYEEEE. J gave up 4 bases and V 4 bases, and 0 bases lay outside the gene matches. CDR3 size: 14 residues. In DNA form, the CDR3 reads TGTGCCAGCAGCGGACTAGCGGGAGCAGATACGCAGTATTTT. It yields the protein CASSGLAGADTQYF.

V is TRBV19 and J is TRBJ1-5; D unresolved. V lost 2 bases, J lost 3 bases, and 14 bases lay in between. In germline, CDR1 is LNHDA, CDR2 SQIVND (reference sequence). The CDR3 contains 16 residues. CDR3 sequence (DNA): TGTGCCAGTAGTATATCCATCTCTGCCGTCAATCAGCCCCAGCATTTT. Protein product: CASSISISAVNQPQHF. Supplemented by reference TRBV19 and TRBJ1-5, the full variable domain reads DGGITQSPKYLFRKEGQNVTLSCEQNLNHDAMYWYRQDPGQGLRLIYYSQIVNDFQKGDIAEGYSVSREKKESFPLTVTSAQKNPTAFYLCASSISISAVNQPQHFGDGTRLSIL.

The gene calls are TRBV5-1 and TRBJ2-1; 8 positions match TRBD1. The length of the CDR3 is 13 residues. The germline CDR1 and CDR2 sequences are SGHRS and YFSETQ. V gave up 5 bases and J gave up 5 bases; unmatched junction bases: 3. The CDR3 loop reads CASRGQVNNEQFF. The CDR3 region has the DNA TGCGCCAGCAGGGGACAGGTTAACAATGAGCAGTTCTTC.

The DNA for the CDR3 is TGCGCCAGCAGCTTGGGCGGCGGGGGAGAGGCTTTCTTT. Its translation: CASSLGGGGEAFF. V usage is TRBV5-1 and J usage is TRBJ1-1, with D maybe TRBD1 (5 bases). The CDR3 contains 13 residues. V lost 0 bases, J lost 11 bases, and 14 bases lay in between. Per the germline V gene, CDR1 is SGHRS and CDR2 is YFSETQ.

This chain connects TRBV19 to TRBJ2-3; 8 bases are a match to TRBD1. V trimming: 5 bases; J trimming: 3 bases; junction bases outside the gene matches: 4. Germline V gene data show CDR1 as LNHDA and CDR2 as SQIVND (reference sequence). CDR3 length: 14 residues. The CDR3 bases are TGTGCCAGTAGTCTCAGGGGGCGGACAGATACGCAGTATTTT. Encoded protein: CASSLRGRTDTQYF.

The count of this clone is one. This rearrangement joins TRBV4-1 to TRBJ1-1; no clear D gene. This CDR3 is built from 15 residues. V lost 1 base and J lost 1, with 10 bases in between. Per the germline V gene, CDR1 is MGHRA and CDR2 is YSYEKL. The CDR3 DNA reads TGCGCCAGCAGCCAAGGCGGGCTGAGGAACACTGAAGCTTTCTTT. Its protein product is CASSQGGLRNTEAFF.